This paragraph reports one TCR beta chain. This specimen belongs to a study of OX40 agonist ivuxolimab in advanced cancers. Turning to the study itself: Earlier treatment with anti-PD-1, anti-PD-L1 or anti-CTLA-4 was permitted, and about 40% had received some.

Trimming shortened V by 0 bases and J by 6 bases, and 10 bases separated the two germline ends. The CDR3 runs 14 residues. CDR1 and CDR2 from the germline V gene are MNHEY and SVGAGI. Assay used: immunoSEQ multiplex PCR; TCRdb lists only in-frame clones, some missing. This sample carries 70,000 to 95,000 clones, around 88% of them seen once, and the ten largest clones take roughly 0.76%. The V and J genes are TRBV6-5 and TRBJ2-3; possible D gene TRBD1, 6 bases. The sequence derives from an adult with an advanced solid tumor such as melanoma, head and neck, liver or kidney cancer. The sequencing here drew on CD4+ or CD8+ T cells sorted from blood, taken in a trial of the OX40 agonist ivuxolimab. CDR3 DNA: TGTGCCAGCAGTTACTCACAGGGATACGATACGCAGTATTTT. This gives the protein CASSYSQGYDTQYF.